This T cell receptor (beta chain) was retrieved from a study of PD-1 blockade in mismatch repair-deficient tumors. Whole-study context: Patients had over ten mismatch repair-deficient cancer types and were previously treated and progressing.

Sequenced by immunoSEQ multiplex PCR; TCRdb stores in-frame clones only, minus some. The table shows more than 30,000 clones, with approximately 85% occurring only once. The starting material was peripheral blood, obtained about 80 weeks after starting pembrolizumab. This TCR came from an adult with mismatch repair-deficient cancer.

CDR3 amino acids: CASGQGSSYEQYF. CDR3 in DNA: TGCGCCAGCGGTCAGGGGAGCTCCTACGAGCAGTACTTC. The rearrangement uses TRBV5-1 and TRBJ2-7, with D perhaps matching TRBD1 (6 bases). Germline assignment: CDR1 SGHRS and CDR2 YFSETQ. V lost 7 bases, J lost 0 bases, and 11 bases lay in between. This CDR3 spans 13 amino acids.